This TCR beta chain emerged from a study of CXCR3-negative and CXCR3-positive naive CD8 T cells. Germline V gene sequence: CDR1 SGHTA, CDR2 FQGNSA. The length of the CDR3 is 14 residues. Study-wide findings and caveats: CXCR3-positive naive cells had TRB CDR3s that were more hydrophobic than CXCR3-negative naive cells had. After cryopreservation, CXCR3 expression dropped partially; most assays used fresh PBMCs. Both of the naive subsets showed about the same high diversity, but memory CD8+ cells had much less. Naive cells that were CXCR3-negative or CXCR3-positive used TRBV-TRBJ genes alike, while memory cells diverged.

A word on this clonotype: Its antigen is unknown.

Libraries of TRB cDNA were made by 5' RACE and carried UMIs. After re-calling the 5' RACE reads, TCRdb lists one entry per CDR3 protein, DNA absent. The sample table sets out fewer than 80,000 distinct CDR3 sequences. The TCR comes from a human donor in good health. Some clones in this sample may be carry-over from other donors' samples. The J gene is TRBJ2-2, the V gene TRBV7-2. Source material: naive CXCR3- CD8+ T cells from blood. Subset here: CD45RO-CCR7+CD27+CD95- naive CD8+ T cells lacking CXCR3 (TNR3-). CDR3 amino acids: CASSLIGDPGELFF.